One and the same sample provided the 24 T cell receptor beta chains below, sequenced in a study of blood T cell repertoires in COVID-19. The repertoire was sequenced with immunoSEQ multiplex PCR; TCRdb's copy has only in-frame clones and lacks some. Of approximately 57,000 clones listed, more than 75% were seen once; the top ten hold 4.7%. Material for sequencing was peripheral blood. The origin of the receptors is a man between 40 and 49 years old with active COVID-19.

This clone was found a few times. The V call is TRBV18, the J call TRBJ2-7, with TRBD1 matching 8 bases. Trimming removed 3 bases from V and 6 bases from J; junction bases left unmatched: 10. Germline V gene sequence: CDR1 KGHSH, CDR2 LQKENI. The CDR3 has 15 amino acids. DNA of the CDR3: TGTGCCAGCTCACCGTTGACAGGGGTTGAAGTCGAGCAGTACTTC. The encoded protein is CASSPLTGVEVEQYF.

V is TRBV19 and J is TRBJ1-5; 9 bases fit TRBD1. The CDR3 has 11 amino acids. The germline gives CDR1 LNHDA, CDR2 SQIVND (reference sequence). After removal of 11 bases from V and 9 bases from J, the junction contained 5 bases not matched to a gene. The CDR3 loop reads CAGGTGWPQHF. The CDR3 bases are TGTGCCGGGGGGACAGGGTGGCCCCAGCATTTT. Full variable domain (missing parts from reference TRBV19 and TRBJ1-5): DGGITQSPKYLFRKEGQNVTLSCEQNLNHDAMYWYRQDPGQGLRLIYYSQIVNDFQKGDIAEGYSVSREKKESFPLTVTSAQKNPTAFYLCAGGTGWPQHFGDGTRLSIL.

The chain joins TRBV29-1 to TRBJ2-5, with D possibly being TRBD1 (5 bases). Trimming removed 6 bases at V and 5 bases at J, with 13 bases between. This CDR3 has 12 amino acids. Looked up from germline, CDR1 is SQVTM and CDR2 is ANQGSEA. The CDR3 loop reads CSVSGFGETQYF. CDR3 DNA: TGCAGCGTATCAGGGTTTGGGGAGACCCAGTACTTC.

This clone was counted ten times or more. The V gene is TRBV6-2 or TRBV6-3, the J gene TRBJ1-5, with 7 bases identical to TRBD1. The junction had 7 bases not matched to a gene; V was cut back by 5 bases and J by 6 bases. Germline loops: CDR1 MNHEY, CDR2 SVGEGT. The CDR3 sequence is 14 residues long. For the CDR3, the DNA is TGTGCCAGCAGTCTTGGGACAGACAGTCAGCCCCAGCATTTT. It is translated as CASSLGTDSQPQHF.

The J gene is TRBJ2-1, the V gene TRBV5-6, with 8 bases that match TRBD1. Trimming at V came to 3 bases and at J to 2 bases, leaving 7 bases not matched to a gene. CDR1 and CDR2 from the germline V gene are SGHDT and YYEEEE. The length of the CDR3 is 16 residues. CDR3 sequence: CASSSQGAETYNEQFF. The CDR3 DNA follows: TGTGCCAGCAGCTCGCAGGGGGCAGAGACCTACAATGAGCAGTTCTTC.

The CDR3: CASSQVGTANYGYTF. In DNA form, the CDR3 reads TGTGCCAGCAGCCAAGTGGGGACAGCGAACTATGGCTACACCTTC. The J gene is TRBJ1-2, the V gene TRBV4-2, with 7 bases fitting TRBD1. The V and J ends lost 1 base and 2 bases, in that order; junction bases with no gene match: 4. The CDR3 covers 15 residues. Germline V gives CDR1 LGHNA, CDR2 YNFKEQ.

The chain links TRBV7-6 to TRBJ1-3; D is unclear. This CDR3 has 14 residues. V gave up 2 bases and J gave up 3 bases, with 8 bases separating them. The germline gives CDR1 SGHVS, CDR2 FNYEAQ. The CDR3 DNA reads TGTGCCAGCAGCTTATCAGGTTTTGGAAACACCATATATTTT. Protein sequence: CASSLSGFGNTIYF.

This clone is labeled as medium-sized (0.01 to 0.1%). The chain carries TRBV7-6 and TRBJ1-3, with D possibly TRBD1 on 5 matching bases. V gave up 0 bases and J gave up 2 bases, with 11 bases separating them. The CDR3 has 16 amino acids. Germline-derived CDR1 and CDR2 are SGHVS and FNYEAQ. CDR3 loop: CASSLAGGSPGNTIYF. The CDR3 bases are TGTGCCAGCAGCTTAGCCGGGGGTTCGCCTGGAAACACCATATATTTT. Filled out from reference TRBV7-6 and TRBJ1-3, the complete variable domain reads GAGVSQSPRYKVTKRGQDVALRCDPISGHVSLYWYRQALGQGPEFLTYFNYEAQQDKSGLPNDRFSAERPEGSISTLTIQRTEQRDSAMYRCASSLAGGSPGNTIYFGEGSWLTVV.

V is TRBV28 and J is TRBJ2-5; TRBD2 is a possible D gene (6 bases). Germline values: CDR1 MDHEN, CDR2 SYDVKM. The germline V and J ends were trimmed by 6 bases and 5 bases, with 16 bases remaining between them. This CDR3 has 14 residues. In DNA form, the CDR3 reads TGTGCCAGCAGGCCGACTAGTTTATCGGAGACCCAGTACTTC. It encodes CASRPTSLSETQYF.

The V gene is TRBV7-9, the J gene TRBJ1-2, with 12 nucleotides matching TRBD1. Germline CDR1 reads SEHNR; CDR2 reads FQNEAQ (reference sequence). Trimming took 5 bases from V and 6 from J; bases not matched to a gene: 4. The CDR3 is made up of 14 amino acids. The CDR3: CASSIGTGGDGYTF. CDR3 coding DNA: TGTGCCAGCAGCATCGGGACAGGGGGCGATGGCTACACCTTC.

This rearrangement joins TRBV5-1 to TRBJ2-6; TRBD1 aligns across 8 bases. CDR1 SGHRS and CDR2 YFSETQ come from the germline V gene. CDR3 size: 19 residues. After removal of 5 bases from V and 0 bases from J, the junction contained 13 bases not matched to a gene. This CDR3 is CASRGSGLRGLSGANVLTF. The CDR3 region has the DNA TGCGCCAGCAGGGGGTCCGGCCTCAGGGGGCTCTCTGGGGCCAACGTCCTGACTTTC.

The chain employs TRBV11-2 and TRBJ1-2; 11 bases fit TRBD1. This CDR3 is 14 amino acids long. V lost 3 bases and J lost 8; bases outside the gene matches: 5. Germline assignment: CDR1 SGHAT and CDR2 FQNNGV. The CDR3 region has the DNA TGTGCCAGCAGCTTGGGACAGGGGGTTGACGGCTACACCTTC. Protein: CASSLGQGVDGYTF. Complete variable domain (other parts from reference TRBV11-2 and TRBJ1-2): EAGVAQSPRYKIIEKRQSVAFWCNPISGHATLYWYQQILGQGPKLLIQFQNNGVVDDSQLPKDRFSAERLKGVDSTLKIQPAKLEDSAVYLCASSLGQGVDGYTFGSGTRLTVV.

The V call is TRBV5-4, the J call TRBJ2-4; 7 nucleotides align to TRBD2. Germline V gene sequence: CDR1 SGHNT, CDR2 YYREEE (reference sequence). The CDR3 is 16 residues long. V was clipped by 4 bases and J by 5 bases; unmatched bases: 12. The CDR3 region has the DNA TGTGCCAGCAGCATGGGAGGGAGGGGCCCCCAAAACATTCAGTACTTC. Translation: CASSMGGRGPQNIQYF.

This sequence joins TRBV27 and TRBJ1-2; D is perhaps TRBD1 (6 bases). Per the germline V gene, CDR1 is MNHEY and CDR2 is SMNVEV (reference sequence). This CDR3 has 15 amino acids. V lost 5 bases to trimming and J lost 3 bases, with 16 bases between them. CDR3 amino acids: CASSQGPLQDYGYTF. For the CDR3, the DNA is TGTGCCAGCAGTCAGGGGCCACTACAGGACTATGGCTACACCTTC.

This chain uses TRBV20-1 with TRBJ2-3; D might be TRBD1 (5 bases). The CDR3 totals 15 residues. Germline assignment: CDR1 DFQATT and CDR2 SNEGSKA (reference sequence). V gave up 3 bases and J gave up 5 bases, with 18 bases separating them. CDR3 loop: CSASLALGRGDTQYF. The CDR3 DNA reads TGCAGTGCTAGTCTTGCCCTTGGAAGGGGAGATACGCAGTATTTT.

This clone was picked up one time. This chain joins TRBV7-8 and TRBJ2-1; TRBD2 might be the D (5 bases). Per germline, CDR1 SGHVS and CDR2 FQNEAQ. This CDR3 comprises 16 residues. V dropped 3 bases and J dropped 2 bases, with 14 bases sitting between them. Here the CDR3 DNA reads TGTGCCAGCAGCTTGGTGGGAGCCTCCCCCTACAATGAGCAGTTCTTC. Translating gives CASSLVGASPYNEQFF.

The J gene is TRBJ2-1, the V gene TRBV30; 11 positions agree with TRBD2. With V trimmed by 4 bases and J by 7 bases, 9 bases remained unmatched. The CDR3 has 15 residues. In germline, CDR1 is GTSNPN, CDR2 SVGIG (reference sequence). CDR3 DNA: TGTGCCTGGACTCCCGTTAGCGGGAGGGAGAATGAGCAGTTCTTC. It yields the protein CAWTPVSGRENEQFF.

The V and J genes are TRBV4-1 and TRBJ1-3; D not certain. The germline V and J ends were trimmed by 0 bases and 5 bases, with 2 bases remaining between them. Germline V gives CDR1 MGHRA, CDR2 YSYEKL. The CDR3 is 12 residues long. CDR3 nucleotide sequence: TGCGCCAGCAGCCAAGATAGAAACACCATATATTTT. This translates into CASSQDRNTIYF.

The genes are TRBV19 and TRBJ1-1, with a possible D match to TRBD1 (5 bases). Germline CDR1 LNHDA, CDR2 SQIVND (reference sequence). This CDR3 contains 14 residues. Trimming took 6 bases from V and 1 from J, leaving 12 bases between them. CDR3 sequence reads: CASRDGGENTEAFF. In DNA, the CDR3 is TGTGCCAGTAGGGATGGGGGGGAGAACACTGAAGCTTTCTTT.

The rearrangement links TRBV5-4 to TRBJ1-5; D gene uncertain. Germline CDR1 and CDR2: SGHNT and YYREEE (reference sequence). The CDR3 length is 13 residues. Trimming removed 3 bases from V and 0 bases from J, with 4 bases in between. The CDR3 nucleotides read TGTGCCAGCAGCTCTAATAGCAATCAGCCCCAGCATTTT. Its protein is CASSSNSNQPQHF.

The chain has TRBV27 and TRBJ2-4, with 7 bases that match TRBD2. V was pared by 6 bases and J by 0 bases, with 8 bases of the junction left unmatched. The CDR3 is made up of 16 amino acids. The germline gives CDR1 MNHEY, CDR2 SMNVEV (reference sequence). Written as DNA, the CDR3 is TGTGCCAGCAGGGAGGTGACTAGCCTAGCCAAAAACATTCAGTACTTC. Residues: CASREVTSLAKNIQYF.

This clone was seen once. The genes are TRBV28 and TRBJ2-3; TRBD2 matches at 10 bases. The CDR3 is 16 amino acids. CDR1 MDHEN and CDR2 SYDVKM come from the germline V gene. V was clipped by 9 bases and J by 3 bases; unmatched bases: 12. The CDR3 reads CASVPPSGSGTDTQYF. CDR3 in DNA: TGTGCCAGTGTTCCGCCTAGCGGGAGTGGGACAGATACGCAGTATTTT.

This chain connects TRBV7-9 to TRBJ2-5; TRBD2 matches 13 bases. After removal of 1 base from V and 3 bases from J, the junction contained 5 bases not matched to a gene. Per germline, CDR1 SEHNR and CDR2 FQNEAQ (reference sequence). The CDR3 is 17 amino acids. The CDR3 nucleotides are TGTGCCAGCAGCTTAGGACTAGCGGGAGGAGGAGAAGAGACCCAGTACTTC. As protein: CASSLGLAGGGEETQYF.

In nucleotides, the CDR3 is TGTGCCAGCAGTTTATCACGGACAGGGAATTCACCCCTCCACTTT. The encoded protein is CASSLSRTGNSPLHF. The rearrangement joins TRBV27 to TRBJ1-6; TRBD1 aligns across 8 bases. The germline CDR1 and CDR2 sequences are MNHEY and SMNVEV (reference sequence). V lost 0 bases and J lost 7; bases outside the gene matches: 2. CDR3 length: 15 amino acids.